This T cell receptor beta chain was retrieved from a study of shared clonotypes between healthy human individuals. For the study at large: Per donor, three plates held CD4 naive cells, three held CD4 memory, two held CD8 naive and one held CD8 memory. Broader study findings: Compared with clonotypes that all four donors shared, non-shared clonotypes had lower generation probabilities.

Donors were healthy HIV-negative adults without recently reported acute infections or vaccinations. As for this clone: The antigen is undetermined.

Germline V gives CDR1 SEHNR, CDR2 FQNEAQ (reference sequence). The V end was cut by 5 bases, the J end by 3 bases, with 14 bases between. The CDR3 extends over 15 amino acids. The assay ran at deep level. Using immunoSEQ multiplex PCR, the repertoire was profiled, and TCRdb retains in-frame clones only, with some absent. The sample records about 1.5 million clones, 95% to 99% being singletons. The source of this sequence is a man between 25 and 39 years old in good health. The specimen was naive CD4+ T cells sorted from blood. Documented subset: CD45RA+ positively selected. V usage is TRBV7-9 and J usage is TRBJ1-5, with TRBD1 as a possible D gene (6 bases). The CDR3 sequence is CASSSTGSINQPQHF. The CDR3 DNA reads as TGTGCCAGCAGCAGTACAGGGTCGATCAATCAGCCCCAGCATTTT.